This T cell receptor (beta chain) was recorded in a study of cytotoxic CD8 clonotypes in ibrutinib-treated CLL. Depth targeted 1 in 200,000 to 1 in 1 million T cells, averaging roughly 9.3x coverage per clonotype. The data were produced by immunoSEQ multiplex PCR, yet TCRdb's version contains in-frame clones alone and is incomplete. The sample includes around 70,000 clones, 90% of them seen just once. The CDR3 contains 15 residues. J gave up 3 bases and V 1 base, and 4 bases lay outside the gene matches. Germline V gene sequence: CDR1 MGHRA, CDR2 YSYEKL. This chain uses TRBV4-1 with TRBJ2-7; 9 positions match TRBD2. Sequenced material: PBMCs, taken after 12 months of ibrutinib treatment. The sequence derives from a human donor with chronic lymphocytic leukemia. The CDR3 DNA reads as TGCGCCAGCAGCCAAGGTCTAGCGGGGTACTACGAGCAGTACTTC. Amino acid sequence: CASSQGLAGYYEQYF.